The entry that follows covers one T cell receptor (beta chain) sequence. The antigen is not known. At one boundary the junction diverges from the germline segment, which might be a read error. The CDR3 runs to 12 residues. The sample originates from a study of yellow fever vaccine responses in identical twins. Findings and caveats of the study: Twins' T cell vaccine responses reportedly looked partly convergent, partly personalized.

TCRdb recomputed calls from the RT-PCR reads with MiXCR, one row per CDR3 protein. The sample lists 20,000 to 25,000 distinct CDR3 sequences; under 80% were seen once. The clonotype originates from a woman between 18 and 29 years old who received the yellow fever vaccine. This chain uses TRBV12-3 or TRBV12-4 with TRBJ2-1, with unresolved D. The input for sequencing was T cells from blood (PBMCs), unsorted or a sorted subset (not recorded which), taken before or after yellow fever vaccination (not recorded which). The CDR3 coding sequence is TGTGCCACCAGTAACCGGGCCAGTGAGCAGTTCTTC. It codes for CATSNRASEQFF.